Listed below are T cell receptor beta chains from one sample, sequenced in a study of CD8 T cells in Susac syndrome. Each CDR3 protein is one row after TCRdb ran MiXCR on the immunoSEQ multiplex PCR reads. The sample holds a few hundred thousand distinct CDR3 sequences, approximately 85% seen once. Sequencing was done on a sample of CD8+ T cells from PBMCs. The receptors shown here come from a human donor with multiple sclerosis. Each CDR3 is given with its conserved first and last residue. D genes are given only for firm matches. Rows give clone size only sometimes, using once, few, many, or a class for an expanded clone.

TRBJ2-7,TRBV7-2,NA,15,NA,TGTGCCAGCAGCTTAGCGCAGGGGGGCATGTGGGAGCAGTACTTC,CASSLAQGGMWEQYF
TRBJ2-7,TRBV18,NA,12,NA,TGTGCCAGCTCACCCGAAGCCTACGAGCAGTACTTC,CASSPEAYEQYF
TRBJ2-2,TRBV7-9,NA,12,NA,TGTGCCAGCCGGCAGGACACCGGGGAGCTGTTTTTT,CASRQDTGELFF
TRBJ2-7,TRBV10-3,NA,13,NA,TGTGCCATCAGTGGCACAGAAAACTACGAGCAGTACTTC,CAISGTENYEQYF
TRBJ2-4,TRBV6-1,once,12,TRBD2,TGTGCCACCCTTTTGGGAGGGGCCATTCAGTACTTC,CATLLGGAIQYF
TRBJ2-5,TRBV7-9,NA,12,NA,TGTGCCAGCAGCTACGTAGGGGAGACCCAGTACTTC,CASSYVGETQYF
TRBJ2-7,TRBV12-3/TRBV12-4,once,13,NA,TGTGCCAGCGCACAGGACCCCATCTACGAGCAGTACTTC,CASAQDPIYEQYF
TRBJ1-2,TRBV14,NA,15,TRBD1,TGTGCCAGCAGCCAAGATGTAGGGGGCCCCTATGGCTACACCTTC,CASSQDVGGPYGYTF
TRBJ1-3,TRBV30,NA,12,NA,TGTGCCTGGGACCGATCTGGAAACACCATATATTTT,CAWDRSGNTIYF
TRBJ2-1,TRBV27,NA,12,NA,TGTGCCAGCAGTACTTCTATCAATGAGCAGTTCTTC,CASSTSINEQFF
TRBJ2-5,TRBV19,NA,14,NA,TGTGCCAGTAGTGTGACTGTCATGGGTGAGACCCAGTACTTC,CASSVTVMGETQYF
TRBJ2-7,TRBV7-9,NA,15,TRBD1,TGTGCCAGCAGCTTATTCCCAGGGGGAGAGAACGAGCAGTACTTC,CASSLFPGGENEQYF
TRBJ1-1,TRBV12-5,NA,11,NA,TGTGCTAGTGGTTTTCAGACTGAAGCTTTCTTT,CASGFQTEAFF
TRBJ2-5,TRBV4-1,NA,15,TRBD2,TGCGCCAGCAGCCAAGTGGGGGGGATCCAAGAGACCCAGTACTTC,CASSQVGGIQETQYF
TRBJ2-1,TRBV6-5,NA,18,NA,TGTGCCAGCAGTTACACCGTCCACCTCGGGGACGATCACAATGAGCAGTTCTTC,CASSYTVHLGDDHNEQFF
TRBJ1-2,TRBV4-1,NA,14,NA,TGCGCCAGCAGCCAAGAGGCCAGGAAATGGGGCTACACCTTC,CASSQEARKWGYTF
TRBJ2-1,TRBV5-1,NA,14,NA,TGCGCCAGCAGCACCGATAGTGTTCTGGATGAGCAGTTCTTC,CASSTDSVLDEQFF
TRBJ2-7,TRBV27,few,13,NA,TGTGCCAGCAGCTTGGGCCAGCCCTACGAGCAGTACTTC,CASSLGQPYEQYF
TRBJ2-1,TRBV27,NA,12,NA,TGTGCCAGCAGTTTTGGGGGACGGGAGCAGTTCTTC,CASSFGGREQFF
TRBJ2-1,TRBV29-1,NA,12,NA,TGCAGCGTTGTAAGCTCCTACAATGAGCAGTTCTTC,CSVVSSYNEQFF
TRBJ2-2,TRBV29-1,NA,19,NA,TGCAGCGTTTGGTCAAGGGATAGAAGACGGGTGCTGGACACCGGGGAGCTGTTTTTT,CSVWSRDRRRVLDTGELFF
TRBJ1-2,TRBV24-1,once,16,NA,TGTGCCACCAGTGATAAGACATTTTCCGGGCCCGGGGGCTACACCTTC,CATSDKTFSGPGGYTF
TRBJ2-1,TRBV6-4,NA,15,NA,TGTGCCAGCAGCGCCGACCCCACCGCGCTGAGAGAGCAGTTCTTC,CASSADPTALREQFF
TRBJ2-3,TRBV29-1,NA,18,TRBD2,TGCAGCGTAGAATACACGGGACTAGCGGGAGTGCCCACAGATACGCAGTATTTT,CSVEYTGLAGVPTDTQYF
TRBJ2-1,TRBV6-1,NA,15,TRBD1,TGTGCCAGCAGTTCCACAGGGGACTCCTACAATGAGCAGTTCTTC,CASSSTGDSYNEQFF
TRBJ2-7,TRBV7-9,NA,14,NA,TGTGCCAGCAGCTTAGCGCCGGGGAGCCACGAGCAGTACTTC,CASSLAPGSHEQYF
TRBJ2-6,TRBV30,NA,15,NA,TGTGCCTGGAGTGGATTTAACTCTGGGGCCAACGTCCTGACTTTC,CAWSGFNSGANVLTF
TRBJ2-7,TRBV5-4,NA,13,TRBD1,TGTGCCAGCAGTCACGGACAGGCCTACGAGCAGTACTTC,CASSHGQAYEQYF
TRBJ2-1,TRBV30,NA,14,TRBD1,TGTGCCTTACCGGGACAGGGAAACTACAATGAGCAGTTCTTC,CALPGQGNYNEQFF
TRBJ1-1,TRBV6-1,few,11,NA,TGTGCCAGCAGGGACAACACTGAAGCTTTCTTT,CASRDNTEAFF
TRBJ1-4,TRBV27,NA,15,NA,TGTGCCAGCAGTTTACGGGGTTCAGGGTATGAAAAACTGTTTTTT,CASSLRGSGYEKLFF
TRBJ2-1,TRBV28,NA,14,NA,TGTGCCAGCAACAGCCGAAGCTCCTACAATGAGCAGTTCTTC,CASNSRSSYNEQFF
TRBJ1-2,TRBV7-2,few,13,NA,TGTGCCAGCAGCTGGGACAACTACTATGGCTACACCTTC,CASSWDNYYGYTF
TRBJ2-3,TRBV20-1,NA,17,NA,TGCAGTGCTCTCCCTAGCGACCTGGAGGTCAGCACAGATACGCAGTATTTT,CSALPSDLEVSTDTQYF
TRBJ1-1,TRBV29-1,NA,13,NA,TGCAGCGTTGTATTGGGGTATCGCACTGAAGCTTTCTTT,CSVVLGYRTEAFF
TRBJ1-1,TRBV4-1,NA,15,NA,TGCGCCAGCAGCCAAAGTCAGGGGACGAACACTGAAGCTTTCTTT,CASSQSQGTNTEAFF
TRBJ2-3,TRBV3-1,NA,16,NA,TGTGCCAGCAGCCAAGGCGCGGATAGGTTCTATGATACGCAGTATTTT,CASSQGADRFYDTQYF
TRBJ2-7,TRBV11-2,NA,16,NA,TGTGCCAGCAGCTTAGTCCCCGCAGGGAGCTCCTACGAGCAGTACTTC,CASSLVPAGSSYEQYF
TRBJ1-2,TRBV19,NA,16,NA,TGTGCCACATCTGGGACCTCCGCTGCGTATATCTATGGCTACACCTTC,CATSGTSAAYIYGYTF
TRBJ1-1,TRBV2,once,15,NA,TGTGCCAGCAGTGAAGGCCGGCTGGGGGGCCCTGAAGCTTTCTTT,CASSEGRLGGPEAFF
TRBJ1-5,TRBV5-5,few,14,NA,TGTGCCAGCAGCCAGGCTACGGACAATCAGCCCCAGCATTTT,CASSQATDNQPQHF
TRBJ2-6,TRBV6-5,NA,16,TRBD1,TGTGCCAGCGGTTACTCTAGGACAGGGGGCGGCTTCGTCCTGACTTTC,CASGYSRTGGGFVLTF
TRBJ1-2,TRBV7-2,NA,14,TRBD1,TGTGCCAGCAGCATCGGACAGGGGGACTATGGCTACACCTTC,CASSIGQGDYGYTF
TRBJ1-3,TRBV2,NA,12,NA,TGTGCCAGCACTCCAGATGGAAACACCATATATTTT,CASTPDGNTIYF
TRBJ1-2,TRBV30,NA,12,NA,TGTGCCTGGAGTGACCCGCTGGATGGCTACACCTTC,CAWSDPLDGYTF
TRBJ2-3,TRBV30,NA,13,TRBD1,TGTGCCTGGCAGCAGACAGGGCCAGATACGCAGTATTTT,CAWQQTGPDTQYF
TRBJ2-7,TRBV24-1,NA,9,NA,TGTGCCACCAGTGAACGGGTGGACTTC,CATSERVDF
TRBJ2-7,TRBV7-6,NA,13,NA,TGTGCCAGCAGCCCTAGCCCCATGCACGAGCAGTACTTC,CASSPSPMHEQYF
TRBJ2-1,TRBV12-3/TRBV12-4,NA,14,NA,TGTGCCAGCACTTATATAGGGGGGTTGGCTGAGCAGTTCTTC,CASTYIGGLAEQFF
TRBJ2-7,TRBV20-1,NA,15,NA,TGCAGTGCTAGAGATCTGAAGCGTAGCTCCTACGAGCAGTACTTC,CSARDLKRSSYEQYF
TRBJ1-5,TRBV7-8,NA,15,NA,TGTGCCAGCACCCAAGGTGTGGGAGGGGATCAGCCCCAGCATTTT,CASTQGVGGDQPQHF
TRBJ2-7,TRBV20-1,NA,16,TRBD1,TGCAGTGCTAGAAAGCCTACAGGGGCGGCCCCCTACGAGCAGTACTTC,CSARKPTGAAPYEQYF
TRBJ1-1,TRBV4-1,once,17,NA,TGCGCCAGCAGCCAAGTGGGCACAACGACTTGGGACACTGAAGCTTTCTTT,CASSQVGTTTWDTEAFF
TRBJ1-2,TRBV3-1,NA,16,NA,TGTGCCAGCAGCCAATATCCGGGCCAGTTAGGCTATGGCTACACCTTC,CASSQYPGQLGYGYTF
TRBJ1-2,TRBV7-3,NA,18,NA,TGTGCCAGCCACTTAGCGGTACTTGACGTCGAAGCTCCAAACGGCTACACCTTC,CASHLAVLDVEAPNGYTF